Listed here are 27 T cell receptor beta chains from one sample, sequenced in a study of naive and memory T cell subsets. Four PCR rounds used nested alpha and beta constant region primers plus the SP2 primer. MiXCR, applied by TCRdb to the 5' RACE reads, yields one record per CDR3 protein. Seen here are 55,000 to 70,000 distinct CDR3 sequences, around 8% observed once, and the top ten hold approximately 10%. An oligonucleotide containing a UMI was ligated to the 3' end of TCR cDNA. All receptors derive from a female donor in good health.

This clonotype was seen ten or more times. The chain carries TRBV6-5 and TRBJ2-3; D remains unclear. CDR3 length: 13 amino acids. Per germline, CDR1 MNHEY and CDR2 SVGAGI. Trimming shortened V by 1 base and J by 4 bases, and 6 bases separated the two germline ends. The CDR3 region is CASSYFRADTQYF. The CDR3 region has the DNA TGTGCCAGCAGTTACTTCCGGGCAGATACGCAGTATTTT.

CDR3 loop: CASSPTQKRQPQHF. CDR3 coding DNA: TGTGCCAGCAGTCCCACCCAGAAACGGCAGCCCCAGCATTTT. The chain is built from TRBV27 and TRBJ1-5, with D uncertain. Germline V gene data show CDR1 as MNHEY and CDR2 as SMNVEV (reference sequence). Trimming left V 5 bases short and J 7 bases short, with 15 bases between. The CDR3 has 14 residues.

In its sample, this clonotype was seen many times. J is TRBJ2-5 and V is TRBV4-3; 7 bases match TRBD2. Germline-derived CDR1 and CDR2 are LGHNA and YSLEER. This CDR3 contains 16 residues. V was clipped by 0 bases and J by 2 bases; unmatched bases: 6. CDR3 DNA: TGCGCCAGCAGCCAAGAGGGGCGGGGGAGTCAAGAGACCCAGTACTTC. Protein sequence: CASSQEGRGSQETQYF.

In this sample, this clonotype turned up a few times. The chain uses TRBV7-2 and TRBJ2-1; D possibly matches TRBD1 or TRBD2 (5 bases each). This CDR3 has 17 amino acids. Trimming left V 1 base short and J 1 base short, with 14 bases between. Germline V gene sequence: CDR1 SGHTA, CDR2 FQGNSA. Here the CDR3 DNA reads TGTGCCAGCAGCTTAGGGGGACCCCCCTTTTCCTACAATGAGCAGTTCTTC. It specifies CASSLGGPPFSYNEQFF. Complete variable domain (other parts from reference TRBV7-2 and TRBJ2-1): GAGVSQSPSNKVTEKGKDVELRCDPISGHTALYWYRQSLGQGLEFLIYFQGNSAPDKSGLPSDRFSAERTGGSVSTLTIQRTQQEDSAVYLCASSLGGPPFSYNEQFFGPGTRLTVL.

This clonotype was seen a few times. The V gene is TRBV27, the J gene TRBJ1-6; no firm D call. This CDR3 has 15 residues. The germline CDR1 and CDR2 sequences are MNHEY and SMNVEV (reference sequence). V was cut by 8 bases and J by 0 bases, with 11 bases left in between. The DNA of the CDR3 is TGTGCCAGCCGACCGACTGACTCCTATAATTCACCCCTCCACTTT. This translates into CASRPTDSYNSPLHF.

This clonotype has just one count. The chain employs TRBV29-1 and TRBJ1-2, with TRBD1 identical over 9 bases. The CDR3 sequence is 12 residues long. Germline CDR1 and CDR2: SQVTM and ANQGSEA. V shed 6 bases, J shed 7 bases, and the junction held 6 bases outside the gene matches. The CDR3 loop reads CSVQGARGGYTF. The CDR3 nucleotides read TGCAGCGTACAGGGGGCCAGGGGTGGCTACACCTTC.

The chain recombines TRBV20-1 with TRBJ2-3; 7 bases fit TRBD2. In germline, CDR1 is DFQATT, CDR2 SNEGSKA (reference sequence). There are 16 residues in the CDR3. The junction had 14 bases not matched to a gene; V was cut back by 3 bases and J by 5 bases. This chain's CDR3 is CSARKIGLAVLDTQYF. CDR3 in DNA: TGCAGTGCTAGGAAGATTGGGCTAGCGGTATTAGATACGCAGTATTTT.

This clonotype was seen repeatedly, ten times or more. The chain couples TRBV2 to TRBJ1-2, with 8 bases aligning to TRBD1. The trim removed 5 bases at V and 13 bases at J, leaving 6 bases unmatched. Germline V gene data show CDR1 as SNHLY and CDR2 as FYNNEI. CDR3 length: 11 residues. The CDR3 reads CASSKTGESTF. As DNA, the CDR3 is TGTGCCAGCAGTAAGACAGGGGAATCCACCTTC.

The table lists this clonotype with a few counts. CDR3: CASSPGDRSTDTQYF. The CDR3 bases are TGTGCCAGCAGCCCGGGGGACAGGAGCACAGATACGCAGTATTTT. The V and J genes are TRBV11-2 and TRBJ2-3, with 8 positions matching TRBD1. V lost 5 bases to trimming and J lost 0 bases; unmatched junction nucleotides: 4. CDR3 size: 15 residues. The germline V gene has CDR1 SGHAT and CDR2 FQNNGV.

The chain joins TRBV14 to TRBJ1-6, with D unclear. The CDR3 covers 13 residues. CDR1 is SGHDN, CDR2 FVKESK, per germline. V lost 0 bases, J lost 6 bases, and 3 bases lay in between. The CDR3 loop reads CASSQDLNSPLHF. CDR3 nucleotides: TGTGCCAGCAGCCAAGATCTTAATTCACCCCTCCACTTT. Full variable domain (missing parts from reference TRBV14 and TRBJ1-6): EAGVTQFPSHSVIEKGQTVTLRCDPISGHDNLYWYRRVMGKEIKFLLHFVKESKQDESGMPNNRFLAERTGGTYSTLKVQPAELEDSGVYFCASSQDLNSPLHFGNGTRLTVT.

This clonotype was picked up a small number of times. The genes are TRBV5-4 and TRBJ2-2, with 11 nucleotides matching TRBD1. J was trimmed by 6 bases and V by 4 bases; bases with no gene match: 8. Germline V CDR1 and CDR2: SGHNT, YYREEE (reference sequence). The CDR3 length is 16 residues. In DNA, the CDR3 is TGTGCCAGCAGCAGCCGGACAGGGGGCGAACCCGGGGAGCTGTTTTTT. It yields the protein CASSSRTGGEPGELFF.

The rearrangement links TRBV5-4 to TRBJ1-3; D gene ambiguous. The CDR3 consists of 14 residues. Germline-derived CDR1 and CDR2 are SGHNT and YYREEE (reference sequence). Between the trimmed V and J ends, which lost 1 base and 0 bases, there was a span of 5 bases. The CDR3 DNA follows: TGTGCCAGCAGCTTGCAACACTCTGGAAACACCATATATTTT. As protein: CASSLQHSGNTIYF.

The V call is TRBV6-5, the J call TRBJ2-4; D is perhaps TRBD2 (5 bases). Trimming shortened V by 5 bases and J by 0 bases, and 17 bases separated the two germline ends. The CDR3 is 17 residues long. The germline gives CDR1 MNHEY, CDR2 SVGAGI. The CDR3 spells CASSRLGSVSAKNIQYF. CDR3 DNA sequence: TGTGCCAGCAGTCGACTCGGTAGCGTTTCAGCCAAAAACATTCAGTACTTC.

The rearrangement uses TRBV4-3 and TRBJ1-1; tentatively, D is TRBD1 (5 bases). The germline V gene encodes CDR1 LGHNA and CDR2 YSLEER. Trimming shortened V by 3 bases and J by 4 bases, and 9 bases separated the two germline ends. The CDR3 length is 13 residues. For the CDR3, the DNA is TGCGCCAGCAGCCAGGGGCCTGGCACTGAAGCTTTCTTT. The encoded protein is CASSQGPGTEAFF.

This clonotype was recorded many times. This sequence joins TRBV18 and TRBJ1-4, with D possibly matching TRBD1 (6 bases). The CDR3 length is 14 residues. The germline V gene has CDR1 KGHSH and CDR2 LQKENI. Trimming took 4 bases from V and 4 from J, leaving 10 bases between them. CDR3 in amino acids: CASSLGTINEKLFF. CDR3 DNA sequence: TGTGCCAGCTCACTCGGGACAATTAATGAAAAACTGTTTTTT.

The V call is TRBV9, the J call TRBJ2-3; 7 bases map to TRBD2. Germline lookup yields CDR1 SGDLS and CDR2 YYNGEE. Germline trimming cut 7 bases from V and 6 bases from J; bases unmatched to any gene: 5. The CDR3 extends over 12 amino acids. CDR3 coding DNA: TGTGCCAGCGCCCGGGACTACGATACGCAGTATTTT. Translating gives CASARDYDTQYF.

This clonotype occurred many times. The chain links TRBV29-1 to TRBJ1-1; TRBD1 aligns across 8 bases. The junction had 14 bases not matched to a gene; V was cut back by 6 bases and J by 11 bases. Germline V lookup: CDR1 SQVTM, CDR2 ANQGSEA. CDR3 length: 13 residues. CDR3 nucleotides: TGCAGCGTCGCCGACCCGCAGGGGGCTGTGGCTTTCTTT. Protein: CSVADPQGAVAFF.

Many counts were recorded for this clonotype. The V gene is TRBV27, the J gene TRBJ1-6; D is ambiguous. This CDR3 has 13 amino acids. Trimming pared 5 bases from V and 7 bases from J, leaving 9 bases between. Per germline, CDR1 MNHEY and CDR2 SMNVEV (reference sequence). The CDR3 region has the DNA TGTGCCAGCAGTCTAACGTACAATTCACCCCTCCACTTT. It is translated as CASSLTYNSPLHF.

This clonotype has at least ten counts. The chain's CDR3 is CASSLQGAPEDTQYF. For the CDR3, the DNA is TGTGCCAGCAGCTTACAGGGGGCCCCGGAGGATACGCAGTATTTT. The chain has TRBV7-2 and TRBJ2-3; 8 bases match TRBD1. The J segment lost 6 bases and the V segment lost 2 bases, leaving 7 bases of the junction unmatched. The CDR3 length is 15 residues. Germline assignment: CDR1 SGHTA and CDR2 FQGNSA. Full variable domain (missing parts from reference TRBV7-2 and TRBJ2-3): GAGVSQSPSNKVTEKGKDVELRCDPISGHTALYWYRQSLGQGLEFLIYFQGNSAPDKSGLPSDRFSAERTGGSVSTLTIQRTQQEDSAVYLCASSLQGAPEDTQYFGPGTRLTVL.

This chain links TRBV29-1 with TRBJ2-5; no clear D. Per germline, CDR1 SQVTM and CDR2 ANQGSEA. V was cut by 7 bases and J by 2 bases, with 11 bases left in between. The CDR3 totals 12 residues. The CDR3 sequence: CSAGDRQETQYF. The DNA for the CDR3 is TGCAGCGCTGGGGATCGGCAAGAGACCCAGTACTTC.

The CDR3 nucleotides are TGTGCCAGCAGTTCGACAGGGTCAGGAAACACCATATATTTT. The encoded protein is CASSSTGSGNTIYF. J is TRBJ1-3 and V is TRBV28; TRBD1 matches 7 bases. The J segment lost 4 bases and the V segment lost 4 bases, leaving 4 bases of the junction unmatched. CDR1 and CDR2 (germline): MDHEN, SYDVKM. This CDR3 comprises 14 residues.

This clonotype was seen more than once but under ten times. The chain recombines TRBV12-3 or TRBV12-4 with TRBJ2-5; D uncertain. CDR3 length: 13 amino acids. Trimming removed 2 bases from V and 1 base from J, with 5 bases in between. Here the CDR3 reads CASSLRPQETQYF. In DNA, the CDR3 is TGTGCCAGCAGTTTAAGGCCCCAAGAGACCCAGTACTTC.

The V gene is TRBV9, the J gene TRBJ2-3, with TRBD2 matching over 10 bases. Germline values: CDR1 SGDLS, CDR2 YYNGEE. V lost 1 base, J lost 2 bases, and 10 bases stayed unmatched. CDR3 size: 18 residues. CDR3 sequence: CASSVKAASGGPTDTQYF. The CDR3 DNA follows: TGTGCCAGCAGCGTAAAGGCGGCTAGCGGGGGCCCCACAGATACGCAGTATTTT. The full variable domain, completed using reference TRBV9 and TRBJ2-3, is DSGVTQTPKHLITATGQRVTLRCSPRSGDLSVYWYQQSLDQGLQFLIQYYNGEERAKGNILERFSAQQFPDLHSELNLSSLELGDSALYFCASSVKAASGGPTDTQYFGPGTRLTVL.

The table lists this clonotype with many counts. The chain employs TRBV20-1 and TRBJ1-4; tentatively, D is TRBD1 (5 bases). Germline CDR1 and CDR2: DFQATT and SNEGSKA (reference sequence). V lost 6 bases and J lost 0, with 8 bases in between. The CDR3 runs to 13 residues. CDR3 nucleotides: TGCAGTGCCCAACAGGCAACTAATGAAAAACTGTTTTTT. This sequence encodes CSAQQATNEKLFF.

This clonotype was seen a few times. The chain recombines TRBV3-1 with TRBJ1-5; D is unclear. Germline V gives CDR1 LGHDT, CDR2 YNNKEL (reference sequence). Between the trimmed V and J ends, which lost 1 base and 1 base, there was a span of 14 bases. The CDR3 totals 17 residues. CDR3 nucleotides: TGTGCCAGCAGCCAAGGCGACCGAGGTCGCAGCAATCAGCCCCAGCATTTT. Translating gives CASSQGDRGRSNQPQHF.

Of note for this clonotype: The junction shows a germline mismatch at one end, possibly a read error. This sequence joins TRBV12-3 or TRBV12-4 and TRBJ1-3; 7 bases fit TRBD1. CDR3 size: 15 residues. CDR3 in amino acids: CASSPYRGAGNAIYF. CDR3 nucleotide sequence: TGTGCCAGCAGTCCGTACAGGGGAGCGGGAAACGCCATATATTTT.

J is TRBJ1-4 and V is TRBV20-1; TRBD1 matches 10 bases. The CDR3 is made up of 14 amino acids. The V gene's germline CDR1 is DFQATT and CDR2 SNEGSKA (reference sequence). J was trimmed by 6 bases and V by 1 base; bases with no gene match: 2. This CDR3 reads CSARAGTGDEKLFF. The DNA of the CDR3 is TGCAGTGCTAGAGCCGGGACAGGGGATGAAAAACTGTTTTTT.